This T cell receptor beta chain was recorded in a study of neurological immune-mediated disorders. TCRdb redid the calling of the 5' RACE reads with MiXCR, one entry per CDR3 protein. This sample has about 80,000 distinct CDR3 sequences; roughly 4.3% occur once, and the top ten carry approximately 5.7%. This CDR3 region has 14 residues. V lost 4 bases to trimming and J lost 1 base; unmatched junction nucleotides: 2. The time point is: longitudinal time-point 3. This clonotype was recorded many times. The rearrangement links TRBV12-3 or TRBV12-4 to TRBJ2-7, with TRBD2 matching over 9 bases. Specimen: PBMCs. This sequence originates from a woman aged 55 to 70 with multiple sclerosis. Here the CDR3 reads CASSSSGESYEQYF. In DNA form, the CDR3 reads TGTGCCAGCAGTTCTAGCGGGGAATCCTACGAGCAGTACTTC.